These T cell receptor beta chains were read from a single sample in a study of vaccination effects on CD4 cells after COVID-19. These receptors lack a known antigen. Profiling relied on immunoSEQ multiplex PCR, and the TCRdb table lists in-frame clones only, not all of them. This table has around 45,000 clones, around 76% appearing once. Specimen: CD4+ T cells from PBMCs cultured without peptide, collected before COVID-19 vaccination. The receptors were gathered from a human donor who had a prior SARS-CoV-2 infection. Both conserved end residues are part of each CDR3. A D gene is named only where the DNA matches it firmly. Some rows have no size entry. The others give once, few or many, or a class for an expanded clone.

D: NA
V: TRBV5-6
J: TRBJ2-3
size: NA
DNA: TGTGCCAGCAGCCGTACGGCAACAGATACGCAGTATTTT
CDR3: CASSRTATDTQYF

D: NA
V: TRBV6-5
J: TRBJ1-2
size: NA
DNA: TGTGCCAGCAGAAAGGGTTATGGCTACACCTTC
CDR3: CASRKGYGYTF

D: NA
V: TRBV19
J: TRBJ2-1
size: NA
DNA: TGTGCCAGTAGTATATGGCGCGCGGATGTAGTTGAGCAGTTCTTC
CDR3: CASSIWRADVVEQFF

D: NA
V: TRBV29-1
J: TRBJ1-4
size: NA
DNA: TGCAGCGTTGCTGGGGTGGGCAGCGGACTGTTTTTT
CDR3: CSVAGVGSGLFF

D: NA
V: TRBV2
J: TRBJ1-1
size: NA
DNA: TGTGCCACACTGCAAGGCGTGAACACTGAAGCTTTCTTT
CDR3: CATLQGVNTEAFF

D: NA
V: TRBV12-3/TRBV12-4
J: TRBJ1-1
size: few
DNA: TGTGCCAGCAGGGGGGCCATGAACACTGAAGCTTTCTTT
CDR3: CASRGAMNTEAFF

D: TRBD1
V: TRBV9
J: TRBJ1-2
size: few
DNA: TGTGCCAGCAGCGTAGCAGGTGGGACAGGCTATGGCTACACCTTC
CDR3: CASSVAGGTGYGYTF

D: TRBD2
V: TRBV5-4
J: TRBJ2-1
size: NA
DNA: TGTGCCAGCAGCTTGGGACTAGCGGTATACAATGAGCAGTTCTTC
CDR3: CASSLGLAVYNEQFF

D: NA
V: TRBV30
J: TRBJ1-6
size: few
DNA: TGTGCCTGGAGTACGTTCGGGCAGCTCAATAATTCACCCCTCCACTTT
CDR3: CAWSTFGQLNNSPLHF

D: NA
V: TRBV2
J: TRBJ2-7
size: NA
DNA: TGTGCCAGCAGTGAAACACAGGGTTCCTTCTCCTACGAGCAGTACTTC
CDR3: CASSETQGSFSYEQYF

D: NA
V: TRBV2
J: TRBJ1-1
size: NA
DNA: TGTGCCAGCACCCCTACGGGGTTGACTGAAGCTTTCTTT
CDR3: CASTPTGLTEAFF

D: NA
V: TRBV16
J: TRBJ2-1
size: NA
DNA: TGTGCCAGCAGCCCTCCCCGACGAGGCTCCTACAATGAGCAGTTCTTC
CDR3: CASSPPRRGSYNEQFF

D: NA
V: TRBV7-3
J: TRBJ1-1
size: NA
DNA: TGTGCCAGCAGCTCGAACGGGGGGGACACTGAAGCTTTCTTT
CDR3: CASSSNGGDTEAFF

D: NA
V: TRBV3-1/TRBV3-2
J: TRBJ1-2
size: NA
DNA: TGTGCCAGCAGCCAAGACCTGCGGGGCTACACCTTC
CDR3: CASSQDLRGYTF

D: NA
V: TRBV5-6
J: TRBJ1-2
size: NA
DNA: TGTGCCAGCAGCGAAGGGGAATATGGCTACACCTTC
CDR3: CASSEGEYGYTF

D: NA
V: TRBV7-2
J: TRBJ2-7
size: NA
DNA: TGTGCCAGCAGCTCAGAACTAGTAAGCTACGAGCAGTACTTC
CDR3: CASSSELVSYEQYF

D: NA
V: TRBV7-2
J: TRBJ2-5
size: NA
DNA: TGTGCCAGCAGCTCAGACAGGCAAGAGACCCAGTACTTC
CDR3: CASSSDRQETQYF

D: NA
V: TRBV18
J: TRBJ2-5
size: NA
DNA: TGTGCCAGCTCAATGTCAGGGCGACTTTACCAAGAGACCCAGTACTTC
CDR3: CASSMSGRLYQETQYF

D: TRBD1
V: TRBV5-4
J: TRBJ1-4
size: few
DNA: TGTGCCAGCAGCAAAACAGGGGTGGATGAAAAACTGTTTTTT
CDR3: CASSKTGVDEKLFF

D: TRBD1
V: TRBV18
J: TRBJ1-3
size: NA
DNA: TGTGCCAGCTCACCAGTCAGGGGGACTGGAAACACCATATATTTT
CDR3: CASSPVRGTGNTIYF

D: NA
V: TRBV7-2
J: TRBJ2-7
size: NA
DNA: TGTGCCAGCAGCTTATCGGCTAGCGCCTACGAGCAGTACTTC
CDR3: CASSLSASAYEQYF

D: NA
V: TRBV18
J: TRBJ1-1
size: NA
DNA: TGTGCCAGCTCACCCGGAGTGGGTATCTCTGAAGCTTTCTTT
CDR3: CASSPGVGISEAFF

D: NA
V: TRBV11-3
J: TRBJ2-3
size: NA
DNA: TGTGCCAGCGAAAGCAGGGGTTTCACAGATACGCAGTATTTT
CDR3: CASESRGFTDTQYF

D: NA
V: TRBV5-1
J: TRBJ1-1
size: NA
DNA: TGCGCCAGCAGCTTAGAAGGGGAAGCTTTCTTT
CDR3: CASSLEGEAFF

D: NA
V: TRBV27
J: TRBJ1-4
size: NA
DNA: TGTGCCAGCAGTTTTGGATACGGGGGGGGCGAAAAACTGTTTTTT
CDR3: CASSFGYGGGEKLFF